This entry features one T cell receptor beta chain sequence. A second PCR of 7 to 11 cycles used a sample-barcoded 5' primer and a J-beta primer mix. Any given sample supplied a minimum of 3 million CDR3-containing paired-end reads. TCRdb re-derived calls from the 5' RACE reads in MiXCR, one entry per CDR3 protein. The sample has about 1,500,000 distinct CDR3 sequences; roughly 40% are singletons. Each donor supplied 7.5 to 10 milliliters of peripheral blood. The data originate from a study of blood T cells in healthy people across ages. Trimming stripped 2 bases from V and 0 bases from J, with 12 bases between. CDR1 and CDR2 (germline): SGDLS, YYNGEE. This CDR3 contains 17 residues.

The receptor was derived from a woman younger than 35 in good health. The sequenced material came from blood. The chain links TRBV9 to TRBJ2-6; a possible D gene is TRBD2 (6 bases). In DNA form, the CDR3 reads TGTGCCAGCAGCGTGCGGGACGCAAGCTCTGGGGCCAACGTCCTGACTTTC. As protein: CASSVRDASSGANVLTF.